This T cell receptor (beta chain) stems from a study of shared clonotypes between healthy human individuals. The study, taken as a whole, reports: Depth of sequencing was expected to influence donor clonotype sharing. The four-donor shared clonotypes exceeded non-shared clonotypes in generation probability, with non-shared ones scoring lower.

As for this clone: What it recognizes is unknown.

V was pared by 0 bases and J by 8 bases, with 15 bases between. The CDR3 spans 14 residues. Germline V CDR1 and CDR2: SGHRS, YFSETQ. Sequenced by immunoSEQ multiplex PCR; TCRdb stores in-frame clones only, minus some. The table has some 2.4 million clones, 93% seen once. This clonotype originated in a man younger than 35 in good health. Some clones in this sample may be carry-over from other donors' samples. The chain carries TRBV5-1 and TRBJ2-7, with D unclear. Sequencing was carried out using naive CD4+ T cells from PBMCs. Subset defined: CD45RA+ positively selected. CDR3 nucleotides: TGCGCCAGCAGCTTGGAAGGAGCTCTCGACAAGCAGTACTTC. Amino acids: CASSLEGALDKQYF.